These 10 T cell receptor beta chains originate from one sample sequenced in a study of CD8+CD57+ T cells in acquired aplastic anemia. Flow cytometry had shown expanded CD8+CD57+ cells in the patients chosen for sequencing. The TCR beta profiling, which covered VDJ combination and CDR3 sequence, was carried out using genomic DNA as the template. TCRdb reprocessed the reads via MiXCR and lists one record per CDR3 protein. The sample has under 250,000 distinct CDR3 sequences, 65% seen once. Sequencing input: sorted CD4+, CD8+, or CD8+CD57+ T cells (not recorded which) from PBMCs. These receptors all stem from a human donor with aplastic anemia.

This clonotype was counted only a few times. The CDR3 nucleotides are TGTGCCAGCAGCTACGACCGGAACACTGAAGCTTTCTTT. It is translated as CASSYDRNTEAFF. This chain joins TRBV7-3 and TRBJ1-1; D not resolved. Trimming left V 4 bases short and J 1 base short, with 7 bases between. CDR3 size: 13 residues. The germline gives CDR1 SGHTA, CDR2 FQGTGA.

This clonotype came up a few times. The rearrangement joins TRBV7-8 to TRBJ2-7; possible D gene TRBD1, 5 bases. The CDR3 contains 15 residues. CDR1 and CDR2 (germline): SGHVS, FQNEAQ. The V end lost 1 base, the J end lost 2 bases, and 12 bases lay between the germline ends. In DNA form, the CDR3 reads TGTGCCAGCAGCTTAGGACAGTATCGAGCCTACGAGCAGTACTTC. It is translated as CASSLGQYRAYEQYF. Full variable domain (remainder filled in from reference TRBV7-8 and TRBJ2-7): GAGVSQSPRYKVAKRGQDVALRCDPISGHVSLFWYQQALGQGPEFLTYFQNEAQLDKSGLPSDRFFAERPEGSVSTLKIQRTQQEDSAVYLCASSLGQYRAYEQYFGPGTRLTVT.

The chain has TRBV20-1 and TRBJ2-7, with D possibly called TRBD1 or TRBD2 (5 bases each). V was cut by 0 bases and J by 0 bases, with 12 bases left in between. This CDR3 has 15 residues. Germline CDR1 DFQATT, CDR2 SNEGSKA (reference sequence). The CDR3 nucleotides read TGCAGTGCTAGAGATCACGGGACCAGCTCCTACGAGCAGTACTTC. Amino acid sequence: CSARDHGTSSYEQYF.

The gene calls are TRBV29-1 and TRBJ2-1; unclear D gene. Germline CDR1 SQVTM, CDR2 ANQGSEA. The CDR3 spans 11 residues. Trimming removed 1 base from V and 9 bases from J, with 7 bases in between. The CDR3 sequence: CSVEGVPEQFF. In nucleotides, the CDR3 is TGCAGCGTTGAAGGGGTTCCTGAGCAGTTCTTC.

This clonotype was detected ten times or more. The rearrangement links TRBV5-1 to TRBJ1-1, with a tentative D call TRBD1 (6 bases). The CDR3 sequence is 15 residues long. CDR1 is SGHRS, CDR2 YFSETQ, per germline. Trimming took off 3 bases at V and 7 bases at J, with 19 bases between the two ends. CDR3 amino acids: CASSYTGWSQDEAFF. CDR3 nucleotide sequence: TGCGCCAGCAGCTATACAGGGTGGTCTCAGGATGAAGCTTTCTTT.

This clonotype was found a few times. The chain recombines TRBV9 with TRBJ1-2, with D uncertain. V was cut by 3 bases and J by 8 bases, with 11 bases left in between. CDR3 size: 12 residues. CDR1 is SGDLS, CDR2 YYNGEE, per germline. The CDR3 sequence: CASSAGGRGYTF. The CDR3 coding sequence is TGTGCCAGCAGCGCCGGCGGGCGGGGCTACACCTTC.

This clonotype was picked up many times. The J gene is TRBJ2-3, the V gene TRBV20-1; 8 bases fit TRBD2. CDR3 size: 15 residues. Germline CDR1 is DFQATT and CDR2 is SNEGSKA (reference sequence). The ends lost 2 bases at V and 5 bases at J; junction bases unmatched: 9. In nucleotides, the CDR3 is TGCAGTGCTAGATGGCCTAGCGGGCCAGGAGATACGCAGTATTTT. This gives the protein CSARWPSGPGDTQYF.

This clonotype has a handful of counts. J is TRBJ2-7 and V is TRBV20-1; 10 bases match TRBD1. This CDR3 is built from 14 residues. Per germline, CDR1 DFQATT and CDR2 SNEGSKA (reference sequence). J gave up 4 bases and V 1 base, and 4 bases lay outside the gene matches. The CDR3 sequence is CSARGDRGLYEQYF. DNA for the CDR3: TGCAGTGCTAGAGGCGACAGGGGGCTTTACGAGCAGTACTTC.

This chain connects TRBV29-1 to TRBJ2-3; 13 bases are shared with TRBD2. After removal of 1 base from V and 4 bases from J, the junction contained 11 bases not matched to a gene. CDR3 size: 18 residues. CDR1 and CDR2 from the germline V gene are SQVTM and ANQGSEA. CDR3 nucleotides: TGCAGCGTTGAAGGAAGGGTACTAGCGGGGGGGGGGGCAGATACGCAGTATTTT. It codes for CSVEGRVLAGGGADTQYF.

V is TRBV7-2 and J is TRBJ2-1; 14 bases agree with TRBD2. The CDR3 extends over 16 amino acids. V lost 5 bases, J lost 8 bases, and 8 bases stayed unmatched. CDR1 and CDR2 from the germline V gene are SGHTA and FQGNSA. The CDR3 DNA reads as TGTGCCAGCAGCAATTCCGGGACTAGCGGGAGTCATGAGCAGTTCTTC. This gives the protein CASSNSGTSGSHEQFF. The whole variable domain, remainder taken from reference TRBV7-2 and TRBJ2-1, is GAGVSQSPSNKVTEKGKDVELRCDPISGHTALYWYRQSLGQGLEFLIYFQGNSAPDKSGLPSDRFSAERTGGSVSTLTIQRTQQEDSAVYLCASSNSGTSGSHEQFFGPGTRLTVL.